The clone carrying this T cell receptor beta chain occurred a few times. The antigen remains unidentified. This entry comes from a study of T-cell memory formation after mild COVID-19. Overall study context: Clustering of TCRs was largely donor specific.

General observations from the study: Shrinking CD4+ clones were chiefly CM and EM; CD8+ ones were chiefly EMRA. Pre-infection memory harbored some responding clones, suggesting cross-reactive memory joined. Second-wave clones reaching peak frequency on day 37 lacked confirmed SARS-CoV-2 specificity.

Using its own MiXCR run on the 5' RACE reads, TCRdb lists one record per CDR3 protein. The sample comprises roughly 110,000 distinct CDR3 sequences, roughly 20% of which are singletons, and approximately 40% rests with the top ten. Germline CDR1 reads MNHEY; CDR2 reads SVGEGT. The CDR3 is 15 amino acids. The V end was cut by 6 bases, the J end by 9 bases, with 21 bases between. The TCR sequence derives from a man younger than 35 who had mild COVID-19 (a few samples of this study predate the infection). Cell type and time point are not known. The sample was PBMCs or a T cell subset sorted from them (not recorded which). The rearrangement uses TRBV6-2 or TRBV6-3 and TRBJ1-5, with a weak D call TRBD1 (5 bases). The CDR3 loop reads CASSRSGGWAPPQHF. The CDR3 bases are TGTGCCAGCAGCCGTTCGGGGGGATGGGCTCCGCCCCAGCATTTT.